This T cell receptor beta chain emerged from a study of blood T cells in healthy people across ages. General observations from the study: Aged donors had fewer naive CD4+ cells and lower diversity than long-lived donors.

Regarding this clonotype: The antigen remains unidentified.

Isolated per sample were at least 6.5 million PBMCs. J was trimmed by 9 bases and V by 4 bases; bases with no gene match: 10. CDR3 length: 14 amino acids. Per the germline V gene, CDR1 is SGHDT and CDR2 is YYEEEE. Sample-barcoded 5' priming and a J-beta primer mix drove a second PCR of about 6 to 12 cycles. Using its own MiXCR run on the 5' RACE reads, TCRdb lists one record per CDR3 protein. The sample lists about 760,000 distinct CDR3 sequences, 25% seen once, with 9.4% in the top ten. In addition, the sample was reused for a study of T cells of mothers and their children. As reported in that work: The people who donated were a few healthy Caucasian mothers and their six children.

This chain uses TRBV5-6 with TRBJ2-1; TRBD2 matches at 7 bases. Sequencing was performed on blood. This TCR was recovered from a boy between 10 and 17 years old in good health. The CDR3 protein is CASSQGLFGGEQFF. The CDR3 DNA is TGTGCCAGCAGCCAGGGACTATTCGGTGGTGAGCAGTTCTTC.